This is a list of T cell receptor beta chains from one sample in a study of cytomegalovirus exposure and HLA in healthy donors. The repertoire was sequenced with immunoSEQ multiplex PCR; TCRdb's copy has only in-frame clones and lacks some. The sample contains a few hundred thousand clones, more than 75% of which appear only once. Sequencing used PBMCs. These receptors were taken from a woman aged 18-29 years in good health and CMV-seronegative. CDR3s include the opening cysteine and the closing phenylalanine or tryptophan. A D gene is named only where the DNA matches it firmly. The size of a clone is reported for some rows only, either as once, few or many, or as a class for expanded clones.

j_gene: TRBJ2-1; abundance: .; d_gene: .; v_gene: TRBV7-6; CDR3aa: CASSGDFGYNEQFF; CDR3nt: TGTGCCAGCAGCGGGGACTTCGGATACAATGAGCAGTTCTTC
j_gene: TRBJ2-1; abundance: .; d_gene: .; v_gene: TRBV29-1; CDR3aa: CSVEGLLLSSYNEQFF; CDR3nt: TGCAGCGTTGAAGGCCTTCTTTTGAGCTCCTACAATGAGCAGTTCTTC
j_gene: TRBJ2-7; abundance: .; d_gene: TRBD1; v_gene: TRBV27; CDR3aa: CASSLYRGATYEQYF; CDR3nt: TGTGCCAGCAGTTTATACAGGGGGGCAACCTACGAGCAGTACTTC
j_gene: TRBJ2-5; abundance: once; d_gene: TRBD2; v_gene: TRBV16; CDR3aa: CASSPLGGDQETQYF; CDR3nt: TGTGCCAGCAGCCCCCTGGGGGGGGACCAAGAGACCCAGTACTTC
j_gene: TRBJ2-2; abundance: .; d_gene: TRBD2; v_gene: TRBV7-8; CDR3aa: CASSLIPSGRDTGELFF; CDR3nt: TGTGCCAGCAGCTTAATCCCCAGCGGGAGGGACACCGGGGAGCTGTTTTTT
j_gene: TRBJ2-1; abundance: .; d_gene: TRBD2; v_gene: TRBV5-1; CDR3aa: CASSLTGGNEQFF; CDR3nt: TGCGCCAGCAGCTTGACGGGGGGCAATGAGCAGTTCTTC
j_gene: TRBJ2-1; abundance: .; d_gene: TRBD2; v_gene: TRBV10-3; CDR3aa: CAISAVLLADVNEQFF; CDR3nt: TGTGCCATCAGTGCGGTATTACTAGCGGATGTTAACGAGCAGTTCTTC
j_gene: TRBJ2-3; abundance: .; d_gene: .; v_gene: TRBV11-1; CDR3aa: CASSLGYGSTDTQYF; CDR3nt: TGTGCCAGCAGCTTAGGGTACGGGAGCACAGATACGCAGTATTTT
j_gene: TRBJ2-7; abundance: .; d_gene: .; v_gene: TRBV28; CDR3aa: CASRPVGRLAYEQYF; CDR3nt: TGTGCCAGCAGGCCTGTTGGGAGGTTGGCTTACGAGCAGTACTTC
j_gene: TRBJ2-5; abundance: .; d_gene: TRBD2; v_gene: TRBV5-1; CDR3aa: CASSWTGTSGAETQYF; CDR3nt: TGCGCCAGCAGCTGGACCGGGACTAGCGGTGCAGAGACCCAGTACTTC
j_gene: TRBJ2-7; abundance: .; d_gene: TRBD1; v_gene: TRBV28; CDR3aa: CASSFGGQGRHEQYF; CDR3nt: TGTGCCAGCAGTTTTGGGGGACAGGGTAGGCACGAGCAGTACTTC
j_gene: TRBJ2-7; abundance: .; d_gene: .; v_gene: TRBV13; CDR3aa: CASSSREQGSHEQYF; CDR3nt: TGTGCCAGCAGCTCGCGGGAACAGGGGTCCCACGAGCAGTACTTC
j_gene: TRBJ2-7; abundance: .; d_gene: TRBD2; v_gene: TRBV30; CDR3aa: CAWSVGLAQYF; CDR3nt: TGTGCCTGGAGTGTCGGACTAGCGCAGTACTTC
j_gene: TRBJ2-5; abundance: .; d_gene: TRBD2; v_gene: TRBV9; CDR3aa: CASSVAGGSRETQYF; CDR3nt: TGTGCCAGCAGCGTAGCGGGAGGGAGTAGAGAGACCCAGTACTTC
j_gene: TRBJ2-5; abundance: .; d_gene: .; v_gene: TRBV5-1; CDR3aa: CASSNHRDGETQYF; CDR3nt: TGCGCCAGCAGCAACCACAGGGACGGGGAGACCCAGTACTTC
j_gene: TRBJ2-7; abundance: .; d_gene: .; v_gene: TRBV4-1; CDR3aa: CASSQDPGEKQYF; CDR3nt: TGCGCCAGCAGCCAAGATCCGGGAGAAAAGCAGTACTTC